This T cell receptor beta chain derives from a study of PD-1 blockade in classical Hodgkin lymphoma. Study results and caveats: Patients who responded completely had about the same baseline diversity as newly diagnosed patients.

On this clone: Antigen unknown.

The repertoire was sequenced with immunoSEQ multiplex PCR; TCRdb's copy has only in-frame clones and lacks some. The repertoire consists of 35,000 to 50,000 clones, with under 75% occurring once and the leading ten covering approximately 3%. Patients all relapsed after autologous stem cell transplantation, and there was variation in brentuximab vedotin exposure. This CDR3 region has 14 residues. Trimming cost V 4 bases and J 4 bases; bases outside gene matches: 6. Germline V gene data show CDR1 as SGDLS and CDR2 as YYNGEE. Here the sequenced sample was peripheral blood mononuclear cells (PBMCs), taken before the second cycle of nivolumab. The sequence derives from a human donor with classical Hodgkin lymphoma. This rearrangement joins TRBV9 to TRBJ2-3; TRBD2 agrees at 7 bases. This CDR3 reads CASSLSGAADTQYF. The CDR3 DNA reads TGTGCCAGCAGCCTGAGCGGGGCGGCAGATACGCAGTATTTT.